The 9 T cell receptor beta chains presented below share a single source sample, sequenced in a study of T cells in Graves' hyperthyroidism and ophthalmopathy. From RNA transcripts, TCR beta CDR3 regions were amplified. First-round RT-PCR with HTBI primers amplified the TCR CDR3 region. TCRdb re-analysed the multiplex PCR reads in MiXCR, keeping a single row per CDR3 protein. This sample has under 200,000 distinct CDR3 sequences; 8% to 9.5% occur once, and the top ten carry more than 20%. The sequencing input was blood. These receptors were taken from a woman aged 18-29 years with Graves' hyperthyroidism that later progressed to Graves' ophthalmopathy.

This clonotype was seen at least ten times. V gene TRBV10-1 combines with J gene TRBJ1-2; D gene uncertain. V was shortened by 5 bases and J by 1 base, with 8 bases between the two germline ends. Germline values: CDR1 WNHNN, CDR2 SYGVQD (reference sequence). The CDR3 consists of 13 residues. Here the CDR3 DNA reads TGCGCCAGCAGTTGGCCGGGTAACTATGGCTACACCTTC. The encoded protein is CASSWPGNYGYTF.

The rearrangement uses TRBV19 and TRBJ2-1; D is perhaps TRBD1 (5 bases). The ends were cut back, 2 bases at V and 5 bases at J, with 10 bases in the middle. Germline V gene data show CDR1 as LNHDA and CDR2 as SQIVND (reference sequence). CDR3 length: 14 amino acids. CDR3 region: CASSIWGSHNEQFF. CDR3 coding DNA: TGTGCCAGTAGTATATGGGGCTCACACAATGAGCAGTTCTTC. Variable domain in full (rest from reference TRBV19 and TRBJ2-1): DGGITQSPKYLFRKEGQNVTLSCEQNLNHDAMYWYRQDPGQGLRLIYYSQIVNDFQKGDIAEGYSVSREKKESFPLTVTSAQKNPTAFYLCASSIWGSHNEQFFGPGTRLTVL.

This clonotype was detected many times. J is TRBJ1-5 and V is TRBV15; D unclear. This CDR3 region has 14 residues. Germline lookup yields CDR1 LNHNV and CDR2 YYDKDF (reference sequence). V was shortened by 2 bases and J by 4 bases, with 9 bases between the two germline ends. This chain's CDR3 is CATSRRTLNQPQHF. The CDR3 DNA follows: TGTGCCACCAGCAGACGTACGTTGAATCAGCCCCAGCATTTT.

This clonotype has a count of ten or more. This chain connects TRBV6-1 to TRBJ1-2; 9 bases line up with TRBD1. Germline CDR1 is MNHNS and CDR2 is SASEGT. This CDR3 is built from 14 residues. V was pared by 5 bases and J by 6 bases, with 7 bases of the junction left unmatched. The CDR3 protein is CASSFTGGGDGYTF. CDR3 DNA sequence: TGTGCCAGCAGTTTCACAGGGGGCGGAGATGGCTACACCTTC.

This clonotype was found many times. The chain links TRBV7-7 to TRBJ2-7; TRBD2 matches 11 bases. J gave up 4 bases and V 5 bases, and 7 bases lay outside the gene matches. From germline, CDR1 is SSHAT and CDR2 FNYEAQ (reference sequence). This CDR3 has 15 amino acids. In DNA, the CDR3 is TGTGCCAGCAGCCTACTAGCGGGAGAAATGTACGAGCAGTACTTC. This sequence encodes CASSLLAGEMYEQYF.

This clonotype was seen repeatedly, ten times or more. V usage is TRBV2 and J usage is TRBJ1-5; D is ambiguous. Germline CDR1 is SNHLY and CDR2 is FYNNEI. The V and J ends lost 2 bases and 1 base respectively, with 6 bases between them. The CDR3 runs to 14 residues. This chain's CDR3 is CASSEQGSNQPQHF. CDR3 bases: TGTGCCAGCAGTGAACAAGGGAGCAATCAGCCCCAGCATTTT.

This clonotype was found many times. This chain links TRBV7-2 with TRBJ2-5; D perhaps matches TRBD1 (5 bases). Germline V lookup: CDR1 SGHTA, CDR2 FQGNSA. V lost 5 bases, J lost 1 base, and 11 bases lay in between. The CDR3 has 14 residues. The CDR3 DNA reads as TGTGCCAGCAGCCTGTTTGGGGCCCAAGAGACCCAGTACTTC. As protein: CASSLFGAQETQYF.

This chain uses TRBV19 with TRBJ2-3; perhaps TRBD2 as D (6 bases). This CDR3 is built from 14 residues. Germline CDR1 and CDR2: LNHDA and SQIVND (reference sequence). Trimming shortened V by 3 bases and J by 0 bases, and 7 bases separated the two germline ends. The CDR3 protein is CASSMGTSTDTQYF. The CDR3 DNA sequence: TGTGCCAGTAGTATGGGGACTAGCACAGATACGCAGTATTTT. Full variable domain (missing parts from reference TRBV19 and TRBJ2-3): DGGITQSPKYLFRKEGQNVTLSCEQNLNHDAMYWYRQDPGQGLRLIYYSQIVNDFQKGDIAEGYSVSREKKESFPLTVTSAQKNPTAFYLCASSMGTSTDTQYFGPGTRLTVL.

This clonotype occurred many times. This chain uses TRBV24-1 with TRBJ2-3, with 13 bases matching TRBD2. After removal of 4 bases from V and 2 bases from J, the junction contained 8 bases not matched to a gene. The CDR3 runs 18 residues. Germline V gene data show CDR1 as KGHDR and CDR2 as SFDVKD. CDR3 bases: TGTGCCACCAGTGACCCTAGACTAGCGGGAGGTCTCACAGATACGCAGTATTTT. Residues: CATSDPRLAGGLTDTQYF.